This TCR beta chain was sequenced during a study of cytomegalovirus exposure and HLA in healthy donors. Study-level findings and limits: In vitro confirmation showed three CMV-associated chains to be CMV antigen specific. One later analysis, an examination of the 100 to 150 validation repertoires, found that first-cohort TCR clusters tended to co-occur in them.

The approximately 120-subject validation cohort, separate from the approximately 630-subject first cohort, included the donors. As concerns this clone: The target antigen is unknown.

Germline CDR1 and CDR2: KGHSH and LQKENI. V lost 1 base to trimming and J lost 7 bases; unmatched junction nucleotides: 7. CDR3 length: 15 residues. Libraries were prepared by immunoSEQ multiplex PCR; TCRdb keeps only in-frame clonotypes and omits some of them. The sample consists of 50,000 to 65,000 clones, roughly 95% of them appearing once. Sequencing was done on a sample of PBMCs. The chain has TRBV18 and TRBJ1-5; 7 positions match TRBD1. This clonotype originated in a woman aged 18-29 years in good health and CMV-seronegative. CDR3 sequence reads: CASSPQGALGQPQHF. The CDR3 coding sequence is TGTGCCAGCTCACCACAGGGGGCCCTGGGGCAGCCCCAGCATTTT. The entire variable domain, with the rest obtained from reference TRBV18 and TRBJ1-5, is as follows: NAGVMQNPRHLVRRRGQEARLRCSPMKGHSHVYWYRQLPEEGLKFMVYLQKENIIDESGMPKERFSAEFPKEGPSILRIQQVVRGDSAAYFCASSPQGALGQPQHFGDGTRLSIL.